A selection of T cell receptor beta chains follows, all from one sample in a study of blood T cell repertoires in COVID-19. This table comes from immunoSEQ multiplex PCR, and its TCRdb copy is limited to in-frame clones, with some not included. There are about 29,000 clones in the sample; roughly 84% occur only once, and about 10% lies in the top ten. Sequenced sample: peripheral blood. These receptors all stem from a man aged 80 or over with active COVID-19. The CDR3 runs from the conserved cysteine through the conserved F or W. Fields, in order: V gene, J gene, CDR3 protein.

TRBV7-9,TRBJ2-5,CASSPQSTGRETQYF
TRBV29-1,TRBJ2-1,CSVERSYNEQFF
TRBV10-3,TRBJ1-2,CAISEGPRGRTGYTF
TRBV6-5,TRBJ1-2,CASRTGANYGYTF
TRBV7-9,TRBJ1-2,CASSLGTGGRDGYTF
TRBV5-1,TRBJ2-1,CASSLESSYNEQFF
TRBV3-1/TRBV3-2,TRBJ1-1,CASSHRGGGTNTEAFF
TRBV5-1,TRBJ2-1,CASSSSGGSYNEQFF
TRBV6-1,TRBJ2-2,CASSETGGASGELFF
TRBV7-8,TRBJ2-1,CASSLGEVYEQFF
TRBV10-3,TRBJ1-4,CAISEGDSWNEKLFF
TRBV18,TRBJ1-2,CASSSNRGQNSNYGYTF
TRBV2,TRBJ1-2,CASSVQGVSGYTF
TRBV6-2/TRBV6-3,TRBJ1-5,CASSFQGWAPRPHF
TRBV30,TRBJ1-3,CAWGRRGGGNTIYF
TRBV5-1,TRBJ2-1,CASSLPSLAGGLSYNEQFF
TRBV11-2,TRBJ2-1,CASTPDRNYNEQFF
TRBV10-1,TRBJ2-1,CASSRTGTRDEQFF
TRBV20-1,TRBJ2-3,CSASSSGGRRADTQYF
TRBV6-5,TRBJ1-2,CASSLRDRGQYGYTF
TRBV12-3/TRBV12-4,TRBJ2-7,CASSLDSYEQYF
TRBV7-9,TRBJ1-3,CASSPDRGLSGNTIYF